The next 27 T cell receptor beta chains were all read from a single sample in a study of spatial heterogeneity in lung cancer. TCRdb reanalysed the 5' RACE reads using MiXCR and keeps one entry per CDR3 protein. This table holds about 27,000 distinct CDR3 sequences, 5.4% found once. Time point noted: blood at routine non-recurrence follow-up after resection. The sample consisted of PBMCs, taken at follow-up. The receptors were gathered from a female donor with early-stage non-small cell lung cancer.

This clonotype was counted a few times. This chain links TRBV10-3 with TRBJ2-7; maybe TRBD2 (6 bases). This CDR3 has 14 amino acids. Looked up from germline, CDR1 is ENHRY and CDR2 is SYGVKD. The ends were cut back, 5 bases at V and 4 bases at J, with 15 bases in the middle. The CDR3 DNA reads TGTGCCATCAGTATAGCGGCCCTAACTTACGAGCAGTACTTC. Translated, it gives CAISIAALTYEQYF.

In this sample, this clonotype turned up many times. This chain connects TRBV20-1 to TRBJ2-4, with D unclear. This CDR3 is built from 13 residues. In germline, CDR1 is DFQATT, CDR2 SNEGSKA (reference sequence). The germline V and J ends were trimmed by 3 bases and 6 bases, with 12 bases remaining between them. CDR3 nucleotides: TGCAGTGCTAGCAGAGACGCCGGAAACATTCAGTACTTC. Amino acids: CSASRDAGNIQYF.

This clonotype was found many times. J is TRBJ1-2 and V is TRBV2, with 7 bases that match TRBD1. V lost 7 bases, J lost 4 bases, and 6 bases stayed unmatched. The V gene's germline CDR1 is SNHLY and CDR2 FYNNEI. The CDR3 has 13 amino acids. CDR3 in DNA: TGTGCCAGCACGACGGGACAGATCTATGGCTACACCTTC. Its translation: CASTTGQIYGYTF. The complete variable domain, with remaining parts taken from reference TRBV2 and TRBJ1-2, reads EPEVTQTPSHQVTQMGQEVILRCVPISNHLYFYWYRQILGQKVEFLVSFYNNEISEKSEIFDDQFSVERPDGSNFTLKIRSTKLEDSAMYFCASTTGQIYGYTFGSGTRLTVV.

This clonotype was observed many times. The rearrangement links TRBV20-1 to TRBJ2-3; 7 bases are shared with TRBD1. CDR1 and CDR2 (germline): DFQATT, SNEGSKA (reference sequence). The trim removed 6 bases at V and 2 bases at J, leaving 8 bases unmatched. This CDR3 is built from 14 residues. CDR3 region: CSALGGRDTDTQYF. The CDR3 DNA follows: TGCAGTGCACTAGGGGGCAGGGACACAGATACGCAGTATTTT.

The table lists this clonotype with many counts. This chain connects TRBV28 to TRBJ2-3; possibly TRBD1 or TRBD2 for D (6 bases each). The germline V gene encodes CDR1 MDHEN and CDR2 SYDVKM. The CDR3 has 13 residues. Trimming pared 7 bases from V and 3 bases from J, leaving 11 bases between. This CDR3 is CASNGGGTDTQYF. The CDR3 region has the DNA TGTGCCAGCAACGGGGGCGGGACAGATACGCAGTATTTT.

The genes are TRBV10-3 and TRBJ2-7; D possibly uses TRBD1 or TRBD2 (5 bases each). The V gene lost 10 bases and the J gene lost 3 bases, with 13 bases spanning the gap. Germline CDR1 ENHRY, CDR2 SYGVKD. This CDR3 contains 12 residues. The chain's CDR3 is CATGVGDYEQYF. The CDR3 bases are TGTGCCACCGGCGTGGGGGACTACGAGCAGTACTTC.

CDR3 DNA sequence: TGCAGTGCTAAAAGACAGAACAATGAGCAGTTCTTC. Protein sequence: CSAKRQNNEQFF. The chain couples TRBV20-1 to TRBJ2-1; TRBD1 might be the D (5 bases). CDR1 and CDR2 from the germline V gene are DFQATT and SNEGSKA (reference sequence). Trimming took 4 bases from V and 5 from J, leaving 9 bases between them. The CDR3 has 12 amino acids.

This clonotype has at least ten counts. The chain combines TRBV20-1 with TRBJ1-6; 7 nucleotides line up with TRBD1. Germline CDR1 and CDR2: DFQATT and SNEGSKA (reference sequence). CDR3 size: 16 residues. The ends lost 1 base at V and 4 bases at J; junction bases unmatched: 7. The CDR3 coding sequence is TGCAGTGCTAGAGGGCCCCAGGGACAGTATAATTCACCCCTCCACTTT. Translated, it gives CSARGPQGQYNSPLHF.

This clonotype was seen many times. This chain joins TRBV20-1 and TRBJ2-1; D possibly corresponds to TRBD2 (6 bases). The germline gives CDR1 DFQATT, CDR2 SNEGSKA (reference sequence). V lost 0 bases and J lost 7, with 22 bases in between. CDR3 size: 17 residues. In DNA, the CDR3 is TGCAGTGCTAGAGATCCCAAGCGGGCCCTATTAGGTAATGAGCAGTTCTTC. Translation gives CSARDPKRALLGNEQFF.

This clonotype was detected ten times or more. This sequence joins TRBV4-1 and TRBJ2-1; 8 bases agree with TRBD2. CDR1 and CDR2 from the germline V gene are MGHRA and YSYEKL. CDR3 size: 16 residues. The V and J ends lost 0 bases and 4 bases, in that order; junction bases with no gene match: 5. The CDR3 reads CASSQDFSGMYNEQFF. DNA for the CDR3: TGCGCCAGCAGCCAAGATTTTAGCGGGATGTACAATGAGCAGTTCTTC.

In its sample, this clonotype was seen a few times. The V call is TRBV18, the J call TRBJ1-2, with TRBD1 matching over 7 bases. The CDR3 extends over 16 amino acids. V trimming: 3 bases; J trimming: 5 bases; junction bases outside the gene matches: 12. CDR1 KGHSH and CDR2 LQKENI come from the germline V gene. This CDR3 reads CASSPPPDREPYGYTF. CDR3 nucleotide sequence: TGTGCCAGCTCACCCCCACCCGACAGGGAACCTTATGGCTACACCTTC.

There are a few counts of this clonotype. This chain links TRBV7-2 with TRBJ1-1, with D unresolved. This CDR3 spans 15 amino acids. Trimming shortened V by 1 base and J by 2 bases, and 11 bases separated the two germline ends. CDR1 and CDR2 (germline): SGHTA, FQGNSA. DNA for the CDR3: TGTGCCAGCAGCTTAGAGAGGGTCTCTAACACTGAAGCTTTCTTT. Translating it yields CASSLERVSNTEAFF.

In this sample, this clonotype turned up many times. This chain connects TRBV3-1 to TRBJ2-7; D is unclear. V lost 3 bases and J 7 bases, leaving 7 bases between the germline ends. Germline V gives CDR1 LGHDT, CDR2 YNNKEL (reference sequence). This CDR3 is built from 11 residues. As DNA, the CDR3 is TGTGCCAGCAGCCAGAGAGGTGAGCAGTACTTC. It translates to CASSQRGEQYF.

This clonotype occurred many times. The rearrangement joins TRBV6-1 to TRBJ2-7, with D perhaps given as TRBD1 or TRBD2 (5 bases each). The CDR3 has 14 amino acids. Germline CDR1 MNHNS, CDR2 SASEGT. Trimming cost V 6 bases and J 2 bases, with 14 bases left between them. CDR3 DNA sequence: TGTGCCAGCAGACCCGGGACGGACACCTACGAGCAGTACTTC. Amino acid sequence: CASRPGTDTYEQYF.

In this sample, this clonotype turned up many times. The chain uses TRBV7-9 and TRBJ2-1; 7 bases line up with TRBD2. Trimming cost V 5 bases and J 10 bases; bases outside gene matches: 14. Germline CDR1 SEHNR, CDR2 FQNEAQ (reference sequence). The CDR3 totals 15 residues. The CDR3 region has the DNA TGTGCCAGCAGCCCAGACGGGCTAGCGGCAAGGGAGCAGTTCTTC. It encodes CASSPDGLAAREQFF.

This clonotype came up many times. The CDR3 loop is CASSLLDPRGAEQYF. The CDR3 DNA reads as TGTGCCAGCAGTCTTCTTGATCCCCGGGGAGCCGAGCAGTACTTC. The chain is built from TRBV6-2 or TRBV6-3 and TRBJ2-7; possible D gene TRBD2, 5 bases. Germline V lookup: CDR1 MNHEY, CDR2 SVGEGT. This CDR3 comprises 15 residues. V dropped 5 bases and J dropped 6 bases, with 20 bases sitting between them.

This clonotype was detected many times. The chain carries TRBV6-2 or TRBV6-3 and TRBJ1-5; D is possibly TRBD1 (6 bases). V was pared by 3 bases and J by 1 base, with 10 bases between. CDR1 MNHEY and CDR2 SVGEGT come from the germline V gene. The CDR3 length is 15 residues. Here the CDR3 reads CASSYKGTSNQPQHF. The CDR3 nucleotides read TGTGCCAGCAGTTATAAGGGGACAAGCAATCAGCCCCAGCATTTT.

This clonotype appeared many times. Written as DNA, the CDR3 is TGTGCCAAAGAGGCCAGGACCGCAGATCCCCCCCAGCATTTT. The encoded protein is CAKEARTADPPQHF. The chain couples TRBV6-6 to TRBJ1-5, with D uncertain. This CDR3 contains 14 residues. Germline CDR1 and CDR2: MNHNY and SVGAGI (reference sequence). The V and J ends lost 10 bases and 10 bases respectively, with 23 bases between them.

This clonotype was seen at least ten times. This chain connects TRBV6-5 to TRBJ2-1; D not certain. The germline V gene encodes CDR1 MNHEY and CDR2 SVGAGI. This CDR3 has 15 residues. V lost 0 bases, J lost 4 bases, and 10 bases lay in between. The CDR3 coding sequence is TGTGCCAGCAGTTACTCGATCGTGGGGTACAATGAGCAGTTCTTC. Amino acid sequence: CASSYSIVGYNEQFF.

This clonotype was detected many times. V and J are TRBV6-2 or TRBV6-3 and TRBJ2-1; D might be TRBD2 (6 bases). The germline V gene has CDR1 MNHEY and CDR2 SVGEGT. Trimming removed 4 bases from V and 8 bases from J, with 12 bases in between. The CDR3 covers 13 residues. The CDR3 loop reads CASSLGGTDEQFF. In nucleotides, the CDR3 is TGTGCCAGCAGTTTGGGAGGAACCGATGAGCAGTTCTTC.

This clonotype was detected many times. The chain uses TRBV7-2 and TRBJ2-7, with D unresolved. Germline-derived CDR1 and CDR2 are SGHTA and FQGNSA. This CDR3 region has 12 residues. The V end was cut by 1 base, the J end by 7 bases, with 8 bases between. CDR3 sequence (DNA): TGTGCCAGCAGCTTAGTTCTCTGGGAGCAGTACTTC. This sequence encodes CASSLVLWEQYF.

This clonotype was observed a few times. V is TRBV12-3 or TRBV12-4 and J is TRBJ1-1; D unclear. This CDR3 is built from 13 residues. Between the trimmed V and J ends, which lost 4 bases and 1 base, there was a span of 7 bases. The DNA of the CDR3 is TGTGCCAGCAGTTCTTTGGGGAACACTGAAGCTTTCTTT. It is translated as CASSSLGNTEAFF.

Judged by abundance, this clonotype is medium-sized. The V gene is TRBV29-1, the J gene TRBJ2-7, with D tentatively TRBD1 (6 bases). The CDR3 is made up of 14 amino acids. Trimming cost V 4 bases and J 4 bases, with 17 bases left between them. Germline CDR1 SQVTM, CDR2 ANQGSEA. Here the CDR3 reads CSVGGAGERYEQYF. The CDR3 region has the DNA TGCAGCGTTGGCGGTGCAGGGGAGCGTTACGAGCAGTACTTC.

The J gene is TRBJ2-2, the V gene TRBV7-8; D is perhaps TRBD2 (5 bases). CDR3 size: 14 residues. V lost 7 bases and J lost 5, with 14 bases in between. CDR1 and CDR2 from the germline V gene are SGHVS and FQNEAQ. As DNA, the CDR3 is TGTGCCAGCATACCGACGGGCGGGACCGGGGAGCTGTTTTTT. Translated: CASIPTGGTGELFF.

This clonotype was seen more than once but under ten times. The chain uses TRBV27 and TRBJ2-7, with TRBD1 as a possible D gene (6 bases). The CDR3 loop spans 14 amino acids. Germline CDR1 and CDR2: MNHEY and SMNVEV (reference sequence). V lost 0 bases and J lost 5, with 11 bases in between. CDR3 protein: CASSLSGGSDEQYF. For the CDR3, the DNA is TGTGCCAGCAGTTTATCAGGGGGAAGCGACGAGCAGTACTTC.

This clonotype was counted at least ten times. The chain recombines TRBV6-2 or TRBV6-3 with TRBJ2-5; D is unclear. V gave up 0 bases and J gave up 5 bases, with 4 bases separating them. Germline CDR1 MNHEY, CDR2 SVGEGT. This CDR3 region has 12 residues. The CDR3 sequence: CASSYSSETQYF. CDR3 DNA: TGTGCCAGCAGTTACTCGAGCGAGACCCAGTACTTC.

The J gene is TRBJ2-3, the V gene TRBV10-3; D remains ambiguous. Trimming removed 0 bases from V and 6 bases from J, with 4 bases in between. This CDR3 region has 12 residues. Germline CDR1 reads ENHRY; CDR2 reads SYGVKD. The CDR3: CAISESGDTQYF. CDR3 bases: TGTGCCATCAGTGAGTCGGGTGATACGCAGTATTTT.